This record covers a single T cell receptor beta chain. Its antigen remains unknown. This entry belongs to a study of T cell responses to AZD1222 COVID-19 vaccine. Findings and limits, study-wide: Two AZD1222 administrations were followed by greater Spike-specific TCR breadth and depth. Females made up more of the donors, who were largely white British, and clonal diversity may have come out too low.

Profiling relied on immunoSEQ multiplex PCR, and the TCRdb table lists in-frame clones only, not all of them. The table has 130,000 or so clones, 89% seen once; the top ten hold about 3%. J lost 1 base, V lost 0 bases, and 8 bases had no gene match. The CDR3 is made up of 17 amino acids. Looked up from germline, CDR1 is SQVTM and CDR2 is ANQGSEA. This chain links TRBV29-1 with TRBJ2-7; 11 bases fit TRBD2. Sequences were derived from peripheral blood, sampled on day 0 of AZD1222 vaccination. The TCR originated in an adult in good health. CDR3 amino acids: CSVEDSMTSGTSYEQYF. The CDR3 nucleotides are TGCAGCGTTGAAGACAGCATGACTAGCGGGACTTCCTACGAGCAGTACTTC.